This T cell receptor (beta chain) is drawn from a study of T-cell reconstitution after alpha-beta-depleted transplantation in children. This clonotype occurred many times. Unique molecular identifiers were used in preparing the TCRbeta library. TCRdb re-derived calls from the PCR reads in MiXCR, one entry per CDR3 protein. The sample shows roughly 200,000 distinct CDR3 sequences, 8% to 9.5% of them seen only once. This CDR3 is built from 14 residues. V was pared by 8 bases and J by 4 bases, with 7 bases of the junction left unmatched. The starting material was PBMCs from the stem cell graft donor, obtained from the stem cell graft. This sequence joins TRBV12-3 or TRBV12-4 and TRBJ2-2; 7 nucleotides match TRBD1. This sequence originates from a human donor who donated a stem cell graft to a child with acute lymphoblastic leukemia. The CDR3 DNA sequence: TGTGCCAGCGGAAAGACAGGGACCACCGGGGAGCTGTTTTTT. This codes for CASGKTGTTGELFF.